The clone carrying this T cell receptor (beta chain) was seen once. Original data processing: Reference gene primer amplification in the assay estimated nucleated cell counts. Produced via immunoSEQ multiplex PCR; TCRdb's table is partial and in-frame only. V, J and clone size reflect that table, while D and trimming were determined from the DNA. The table shows 300,000 to 400,000 clones, with about 87% occurring only once. The Seattle patients, enrolled during active infection, were followed longitudinally. These data are taken from a study of blood T cell repertoires in COVID-19. Study-wide background: From the United States, Italy and Spain came samples of acute and convalescent COVID-19. In each case, the material was cDNA or gDNA derived from T cells, B-cell-depleted T cells, or PBMCs.

Trimming left V 5 bases short and J 5 bases short, with 16 bases between. The CDR3 consists of 14 residues. Germline V CDR1 and CDR2: SGHTA, FQGNSA. Input material: peripheral blood. J is TRBJ2-7 and V is TRBV7-2; tentative D call: TRBD2 (5 bases). This sequence originates from a woman in her fifties or sixties with COVID-19, enrolled during active disease. CDR3 loop: CASSPQFGNHEQYF. The CDR3 DNA reads as TGTGCCAGCAGCCCCCAATTCGGGAACCACGAGCAGTACTTC.